These 11 T cell receptor beta chains were sequenced from one sample in a study of T cell repertoires in cytomegalovirus infection. Antigens for these TCRs are unknown. From the reads, TCRdb called clonotypes with MiXCR, one entry per CDR3 protein. The sample includes approximately 910,000 distinct CDR3 sequences, approximately 31% seen only once; the top ten take over 11%. Here the sequenced sample was cultured CD8+ T cells from PBMCs, taken from culture after CMV antigen stimulation. The receptors originated from a human donor in good health (CMV status not recorded). Some clones in this sample may be carry-over from other donors' samples.

The DNA of the CDR3 is TGTGCCAGCACCTCAGGACCCGGCTGGGATGAGCAGTTCTTC. Its translation is CASTSGPGWDEQFF. The chain recombines TRBV6-1 with TRBJ2-1; no clear D. The ends were cut back, 7 bases at V and 8 bases at J, with 18 bases in the middle. Germline V lookup: CDR1 MNHNS, CDR2 SASEGT. CDR3 length: 14 residues.

This clonotype showed up many times. V gene TRBV11-2 combines with J gene TRBJ2-5, with 8 bases identical to TRBD2. The V gene end was trimmed by 5 bases and the J gene end by 2 bases; junction bases not matched to a gene: 10. This CDR3 has 16 residues. The germline CDR1 and CDR2 sequences are SGHAT and FQNNGV. CDR3 in DNA: TGTGCCAGCAGCCCAACTAGCGGTGCGATTCAAGAGACCCAGTACTTC. The encoded protein is CASSPTSGAIQETQYF.

As for this clonotype: A much bigger clone sits one base away, suggesting this may be a read error. V usage is TRBV7-6 and J usage is TRBJ2-7; the D gene is possibly TRBD2 (5 bases). The CDR3 sequence is 12 residues long. In germline, CDR1 is SGHVS, CDR2 FNYEAQ. CDR3 amino acids: CAISLSGSEQYF. The CDR3 DNA sequence: TGTGCCATCAGCCTCAGCGGTAGCGAGCAGTACTTC. Supplemented by reference TRBV7-6 and TRBJ2-7, the full variable domain reads GAGVSQSPRYKVTKRGQDVALRCDPISGHVSLYWYRQALGQGPEFLTYFNYEAQQDKSGLPNDRFSAERPEGSISTLTIQRTEQRDSAMYRCAISLSGSEQYFGPGTRLTVT.

The sample holds many counts of this clonotype. This rearrangement joins TRBV7-6 to TRBJ2-3; D is ambiguous. The CDR3 spans 15 residues. Germline CDR1 reads SGHVS; CDR2 reads FNYEAQ. V lost 2 bases to trimming and J lost 0 bases, with 9 bases between them. CDR3: CASSLKGLSTDTQYF. The CDR3 DNA is TGTGCCAGCAGCTTAAAGGGCCTGAGCACAGATACGCAGTATTTT. Looking up the rest from reference TRBV7-6 and TRBJ2-3 gives the full variable domain: GAGVSQSPRYKVTKRGQDVALRCDPISGHVSLYWYRQALGQGPEFLTYFNYEAQQDKSGLPNDRFSAERPEGSISTLTIQRTEQRDSAMYRCASSLKGLSTDTQYFGPGTRLTVL.

V usage is TRBV2 and J usage is TRBJ2-1; weak D call: TRBD2 (5 bases). This CDR3 region has 15 residues. V was pared by 6 bases and J by 2 bases, with 14 bases between. Germline CDR1 is SNHLY and CDR2 is FYNNEI. Here the CDR3 reads CASRGRPATYNEQFF. DNA of the CDR3: TGTGCCAGCAGAGGGAGACCAGCCACCTACAATGAGCAGTTCTTC.

The chain combines TRBV6-2 or TRBV6-3 with TRBJ2-2; D may be TRBD2 (5 bases). The V end was cut by 7 bases, the J end by 4 bases, with 19 bases between. Germline V gene lookup returns CDR1 MNHEY and CDR2 SVGEGT. The CDR3 has 16 amino acids. In DNA, the CDR3 is TGTGCCAGCATTACCCACCTTCGGGGTTTCACCGGGGAGCTGTTTTTT. Translated, it gives CASITHLRGFTGELFF.

This clonotype has a handful of counts. The chain recombines TRBV5-6 with TRBJ2-2; D possibly corresponds to TRBD1 (5 bases). The germline CDR1 and CDR2 sequences are SGHDT and YYEEEE. V was pared by 4 bases and J by 3 bases, with 13 bases between. The CDR3 runs to 15 residues. The DNA for the CDR3 is TGTGCCAGCAGCGTGGTAGGGGAAGACACCGGGGAGCTGTTTTTT. The encoded protein is CASSVVGEDTGELFF.

In this sample, this clonotype turned up a few times. The chain couples TRBV7-9 to TRBJ2-7, with D possibly called TRBD1 or TRBD2 (5 bases each). The V gene lost 1 base and the J gene lost 2 bases, with 12 bases spanning the gap. Germline V gene lookup returns CDR1 SEHNR and CDR2 FQNEAQ (reference sequence). This CDR3 contains 15 residues. CDR3 region: CASSLGVGTAYEQYF. The CDR3 DNA reads TGTGCCAGCAGCTTAGGAGTAGGGACGGCCTACGAGCAGTACTTC.

The sample holds many counts of this clonotype. This sequence joins TRBV7-9 and TRBJ1-3; tentative D call: TRBD1 (5 bases). CDR1 and CDR2 from the germline V gene are SEHNR and FQNEAQ (reference sequence). V gave up 4 bases and J gave up 0 bases, with 10 bases separating them. This CDR3 region has 15 residues. The DNA of the CDR3 is TGTGCCAGCAGCTCGACAGCCGCCTCTGGAAACACCATATATTTT. Its protein is CASSSTAASGNTIYF.

This clonotype has just a few counts. The gene calls are TRBV11-3 and TRBJ2-7, with 8 nucleotides matching TRBD2. This CDR3 has 14 amino acids. Trimming at V came to 3 bases and at J to 2 bases, leaving 3 bases not matched to a gene. CDR1 SGHNT and CDR2 YENEEA come from the germline V gene. The CDR3 coding sequence is TGTGCCAGCAGCTTCGATAGCGGGGCCTACGAGCAGTACTTC. It yields the protein CASSFDSGAYEQYF.

The J gene is TRBJ1-5, the V gene TRBV7-2, with D possibly matching TRBD1 (5 bases). Deletions cut 1 base from V and 7 bases from J, with 17 bases between. Germline CDR1 is SGHTA and CDR2 is FQGNSA. The CDR3 covers 16 residues. The DNA of the CDR3 is TGTGCCAGCAGCTTAGATTGGATGGGGGGAACCCAGCCCCAGCATTTT. It is translated as CASSLDWMGGTQPQHF.